The entry that follows covers one T cell receptor beta chain sequence. The data were taken from a study of cytomegalovirus exposure and HLA in healthy donors. The CDR3 is made up of 14 amino acids. V was clipped by 8 bases and J by 5 bases, with 18 bases between them. CDR1 SGHNT and CDR2 YENEEA come from the germline V gene. PCR primers comprised 60 Vbeta and 13 Jbeta primers. Using immunoSEQ multiplex PCR, the repertoire was profiled, and TCRdb retains in-frame clones only, with some absent. The sample table includes over 45,000 clones. The chain uses TRBV11-3 and TRBJ2-5; perhaps TRBD2 as D (8 bases). The receptor was isolated from a woman aged 40 to 50 in good health and CMV-seronegative. Sequencing was carried out using PBMCs. CDR3 protein: CASSSAGGQETQYF. As DNA, the CDR3 is TGTGCCAGCTCCTCGGCGGGGGGACAGGAGACCCAGTACTTC.